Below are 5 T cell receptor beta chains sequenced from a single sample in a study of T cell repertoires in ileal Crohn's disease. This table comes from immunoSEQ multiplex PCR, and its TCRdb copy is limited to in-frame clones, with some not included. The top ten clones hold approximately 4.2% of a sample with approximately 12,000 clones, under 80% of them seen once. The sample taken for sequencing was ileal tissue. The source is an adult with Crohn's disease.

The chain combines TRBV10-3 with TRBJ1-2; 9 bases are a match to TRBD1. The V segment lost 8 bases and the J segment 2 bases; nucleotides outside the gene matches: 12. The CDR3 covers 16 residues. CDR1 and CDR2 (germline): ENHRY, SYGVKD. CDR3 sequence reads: CAIHRTGDPHNYGYTF. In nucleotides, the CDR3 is TGTGCCATCCACAGGACAGGGGACCCTCACAACTATGGCTACACCTTC.

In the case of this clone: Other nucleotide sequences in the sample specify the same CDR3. The CDR3 region has the DNA TGTGCCAGCAGCTTAGGGTTGACAGGGAGTGGCGAGACCCAGTACTTC. Its translation is CASSLGLTGSGETQYF. The chain combines TRBV11-2 with TRBJ2-5; 7 positions agree with TRBD1. This CDR3 comprises 16 residues. The ends lost 1 base at V and 5 bases at J; junction bases unmatched: 10. The V gene's germline CDR1 is SGHAT and CDR2 FQNNGV. The complete variable domain, with remaining parts taken from reference TRBV11-2 and TRBJ2-5, reads EAGVAQSPRYKIIEKRQSVAFWCNPISGHATLYWYQQILGQGPKLLIQFQNNGVVDDSQLPKDRFSAERLKGVDSTLKIQPAKLEDSAVYLCASSLGLTGSGETQYFGPGTRLLVL.

For the CDR3, the DNA is TGTGCCAGCAGTTACTCGGCCAGGGATGGCTACACCTTC. It specifies CASSYSARDGYTF. The genes are TRBV6-6 and TRBJ1-2; the D gene is possibly TRBD1 (5 bases). The germline V gene has CDR1 MNHNY and CDR2 SVGAGI (reference sequence). Deletions cut 0 bases from V and 6 bases from J, with 8 bases between. This CDR3 is 13 amino acids long.

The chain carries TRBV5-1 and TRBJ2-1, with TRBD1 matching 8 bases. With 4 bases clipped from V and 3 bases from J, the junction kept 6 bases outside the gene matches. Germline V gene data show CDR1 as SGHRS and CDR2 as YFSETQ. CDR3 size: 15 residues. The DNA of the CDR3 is TGCGCCAGCAGCCCTAGACAGGGGAACTACAATGAGCAGTTCTTC. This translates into CASSPRQGNYNEQFF.

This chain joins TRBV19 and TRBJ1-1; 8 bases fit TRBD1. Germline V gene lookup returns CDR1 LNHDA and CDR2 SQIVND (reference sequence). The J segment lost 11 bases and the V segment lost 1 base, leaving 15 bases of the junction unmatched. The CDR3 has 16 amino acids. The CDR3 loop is CASSIADRGGFSWAFF. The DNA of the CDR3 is TGTGCCAGTAGTATAGCTGACAGGGGCGGTTTCAGTTGGGCTTTCTTT.